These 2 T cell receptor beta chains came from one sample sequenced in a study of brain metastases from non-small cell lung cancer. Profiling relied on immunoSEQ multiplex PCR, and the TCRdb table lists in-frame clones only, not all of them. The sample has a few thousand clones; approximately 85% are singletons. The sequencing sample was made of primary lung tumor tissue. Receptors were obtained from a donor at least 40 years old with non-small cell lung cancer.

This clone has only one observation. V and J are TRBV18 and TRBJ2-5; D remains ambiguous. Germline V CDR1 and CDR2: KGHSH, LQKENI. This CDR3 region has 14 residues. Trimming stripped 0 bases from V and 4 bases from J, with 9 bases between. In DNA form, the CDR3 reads TGTGCCAGCTCACCACCGGCAACGGTAGAGACCCAGTACTTC. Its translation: CASSPPATVETQYF.

CDR3 sequence (DNA): TGTGCCAGTAGTGAAGGAGGCGGGGCCAACGTCCTGACTTTC. Amino acid sequence: CASSEGGGANVLTF. The J gene is TRBJ2-6, the V gene TRBV19; TRBD2 might be the D (5 bases). The CDR3 totals 14 residues. V lost 5 bases and J lost 4, with 9 bases in between. The germline V gene has CDR1 LNHDA and CDR2 SQIVND (reference sequence).